The sequence of this T cell receptor beta chain was determined in a study of T cells in Graves' hyperthyroidism and ophthalmopathy. Lactation, pregnancy, other autoimmune disease or uncontrolled infection led to exclusion of patients. A word on this clonotype: Its specificity is not known.

This CDR3 has 17 amino acids. Trimming left V 3 bases short and J 4 bases short, with 19 bases between. CDR1 is SGHNT, CDR2 YYREEE, per germline (reference sequence). Study results and limitations: In the analysis, a 13 V-J model separated ophthalmopathy from stable hyperthyroidism. Among thyroid clonotypes expanded above 0.001, most also appeared in blood. In validation, the model predicted ophthalmopathy. These predictions came a median roughly six months before onset.

RNA transcripts served as the template for amplifying TCR beta CDR3 regions. Primed by the HTBI set, a first-round RT-PCR was run on the TCR CDR3. TCRdb reprocessed the multiplex PCR reads with MiXCR, giving one entry per CDR3 protein. The sample carries 660,000 or so distinct CDR3 sequences, about 45% recorded once. The specimen sequenced was peripheral blood or thyroid tissue (not recorded which). The rearrangement uses TRBV5-4 and TRBJ2-2; perhaps TRBD2 as D (5 bases). This sequence originates from an adult man with Graves' disease, either hyperthyroidism or ophthalmopathy (not recorded which). The CDR3: CASSSPRTRAVTGELFF. The CDR3 DNA follows: TGTGCCAGCAGCTCACCACGTACGCGGGCTGTCACCGGGGAGCTGTTTTTT. The full variable domain, its missing parts supplied by reference TRBV5-4 and TRBJ2-2, is ETGVTQSPTHLIKTRGQQVTLRCSSQSGHNTVSWYQQALGQGPQFIFQYYREEENGRGNFPPRFSGLQFPNYSSELNVNALELDDSALYLCASSSPRTRAVTGELFFGEGSRLTVL.